Listed here are 22 T cell receptor beta chains from one sample, sequenced in a study of T cells in Graves' hyperthyroidism and ophthalmopathy. The CDR3 regions of TCR beta were amplified from RNA transcripts. With the HTBI primer set, the TCR CDR3 went through a first round of RT-PCR. TCRdb redid the calling of the multiplex PCR reads with MiXCR, one entry per CDR3 protein. Here the sample spans about 350,000 distinct CDR3 sequences, more than 11% being singletons. Specimen: blood. These TCRs come from a woman aged 25 to 39 with Graves' hyperthyroidism.

In this sample, this clonotype turned up a few times. V and J are TRBV11-2 and TRBJ2-3; D not resolved. Deletions cut 0 bases from V and 6 bases from J, with 7 bases between. This CDR3 has 13 residues. The germline CDR1 and CDR2 sequences are SGHAT and FQNNGV. DNA of the CDR3: TGTGCCAGCAGCTTAGATTTTCTGGATACGCAGTATTTT. This translates into CASSLDFLDTQYF.

This clonotype was detected ten times or more. CDR3 sequence reads: CASSSFGGASAKNIQYF. As DNA, the CDR3 is TGTGCCAGCAGCTCCTTCGGGGGGGCTTCAGCCAAAAACATTCAGTACTTC. The rearrangement uses TRBV11-2 and TRBJ2-4; 8 nucleotides agree with TRBD2. The CDR3 spans 17 residues. V shed 4 bases, J shed 0 bases, and the junction held 8 bases outside the gene matches. Germline CDR1 reads SGHAT; CDR2 reads FQNNGV.

A few counts support this clonotype. In DNA, the CDR3 is TGTGCCAGCAGGGAATTACAGGGTTTGAATGGCTACACCTTC. This gives the protein CASRELQGLNGYTF. V usage is TRBV6-1 and J usage is TRBJ1-2; TRBD1 might be the D (6 bases). Trimming removed 6 bases at V and 6 bases at J, with 17 bases between. Looked up from germline, CDR1 is MNHNS and CDR2 is SASEGT. The CDR3 is 14 amino acids.

The table lists this clonotype with many counts. V is TRBV20-1 and J is TRBJ2-7; 7 bases are a match to TRBD1. V trimming: 5 bases; J trimming: 1 base; junction bases outside the gene matches: 2. The CDR3 runs to 12 residues. The germline gives CDR1 DFQATT, CDR2 SNEGSKA (reference sequence). The CDR3 spells CSAWGQSYEQYF. For the CDR3, the DNA is TGCAGTGCTTGGGGACAGTCCTACGAGCAGTACTTC.

This chain joins TRBV20-1 and TRBJ2-7; 8 bases match TRBD1. Germline CDR1 DFQATT, CDR2 SNEGSKA (reference sequence). This CDR3 comprises 15 residues. J gave up 3 bases and V 7 bases, and 14 bases lay outside the gene matches. The DNA for the CDR3 is TGCAGTGTTCGGGCGAGGGGACAGGCGTACTACGAGCAGTACTTC. Translation gives CSVRARGQAYYEQYF.

In its sample, this clonotype was seen many times. The chain is built from TRBV2 and TRBJ2-4; D may correspond to TRBD1 or TRBD2 (7 bases each). Germline V gene lookup returns CDR1 SNHLY and CDR2 FYNNEI. The CDR3 loop spans 19 amino acids. Trimming took 0 bases from V and 1 from J, leaving 19 bases between them. The CDR3 coding sequence is TGTGCCAGCAGTGAAGCGTGGGCAGGGGGGGGTCTCGCCAAAAACATTCAGTACTTC. As protein: CASSEAWAGGGLAKNIQYF.

Comment on this clonotype: It may be a read error: a sequence one base away is much more abundant. J is TRBJ2-1 and V is TRBV28, with D perhaps TRBD2 (5 bases). Germline CDR1 MDHEN, CDR2 SYDVKM. This CDR3 region has 14 residues. The V gene lost 7 bases and the J gene lost 9 bases, with 19 bases spanning the gap. For the CDR3, the DNA is TGTGCCAGCATAGGAGGCGCCGGGAACGGTGAGCAGTTCTTC. It specifies CASIGGAGNGEQFF. Full variable domain (remainder filled in from reference TRBV28 and TRBJ2-1): DVKVTQSSRYLVKRTGEKVFLECVQDMDHENMFWYRQDPGLGLRLIYFSYDVKMKEKGDIPEGYSVSREKKERFSLILESASTNQTSMYLCASIGGAGNGEQFFGPGTRLTVL.

The chain links TRBV20-1 to TRBJ1-2, with D unclear. The CDR3 is made up of 17 amino acids. V lost 1 base and J 8 bases, leaving 26 bases between the germline ends. Per germline, CDR1 DFQATT and CDR2 SNEGSKA (reference sequence). The CDR3 region has the DNA TGCAGTGCTAGAGTACTAGCGGGAGTCGGTGGGGAGCTGGGCTACACCTTC. It specifies CSARVLAGVGGELGYTF.

Details on this clonotype: This could be a read error, since a much larger clone is one nucleotide away. DNA of the CDR3: TGTGCCAGCACCCCGTGGGGCCCGAACACCGGGGAGCTGTTTTTT. Its protein product is CASTPWGPNTGELFF. The chain links TRBV2 to TRBJ2-2; D might be TRBD1 (5 bases). The CDR3 length is 15 residues. V lost 7 bases and J 0 bases, leaving 12 bases between the germline ends. Germline assignment: CDR1 SNHLY and CDR2 FYNNEI. The full variable domain, its missing parts supplied by reference TRBV2 and TRBJ2-2, is EPEVTQTPSHQVTQMGQEVILRCVPISNHLYFYWYRQILGQKVEFLVSFYNNEISEKSEIFDDQFSVERPDGSNFTLKIRSTKLEDSAMYFCASTPWGPNTGELFFGEGSRLTVL.

This clonotype came up a few times. The gene calls are TRBV19 and TRBJ1-5, with no clear D. V was pared by 0 bases and J by 5 bases, with 5 bases between. CDR3 length: 13 amino acids. CDR1 is LNHDA and CDR2 is SQIVND in the germline V gene (reference sequence). DNA for the CDR3: TGTGCCAGTAGTATAGATCTGGATCAGCCCCAGCATTTT. It is translated as CASSIDLDQPQHF.

This clonotype was observed a handful of times. This chain links TRBV20-1 with TRBJ2-3, with D possibly TRBD2 on 5 matching bases. The CDR3 loop spans 14 amino acids. The germline V gene has CDR1 DFQATT and CDR2 SNEGSKA (reference sequence). V was shortened by 4 bases and J by 1 base, with 12 bases between the two germline ends. This CDR3 is CSAMGGGGTDTQYF. CDR3 DNA: TGCAGTGCTATGGGCGGAGGCGGCACAGATACGCAGTATTTT.

This clonotype was counted only a few times. The J gene is TRBJ1-2, the V gene TRBV2, with D possibly being TRBD1 (5 bases). The CDR3 is 13 amino acids. V lost 7 bases to trimming and J lost 8 bases, with 17 bases between them. Germline V gene sequence: CDR1 SNHLY, CDR2 FYNNEI. The CDR3 region is CASIREQGGGYTF. The CDR3 DNA reads TGTGCCAGCATCCGTGAGCAGGGAGGCGGCTACACCTTC.

Many counts were recorded for this clonotype. The chain links TRBV28 to TRBJ2-5; TRBD2 aligns across 11 bases. This CDR3 has 16 amino acids. The V and J ends lost 5 bases and 3 bases, in that order; junction bases with no gene match: 8. Looked up from germline, CDR1 is MDHEN and CDR2 is SYDVKM. This CDR3 is CASSPIRLAGKETQYF. CDR3 nucleotides: TGTGCCAGCAGTCCTATCCGACTAGCGGGGAAAGAGACCCAGTACTTC. Combining the CDR3 with reference TRBV28 and TRBJ2-5 gives the whole variable domain DVKVTQSSRYLVKRTGEKVFLECVQDMDHENMFWYRQDPGLGLRLIYFSYDVKMKEKGDIPEGYSVSREKKERFSLILESASTNQTSMYLCASSPIRLAGKETQYFGPGTRLLVL.

This clonotype has only a few counts. DNA of the CDR3: TGCGCCAGCAGTGAGGGGGGAGCGAATGAGCAGTTCTTC. Translated: CASSEGGANEQFF. The V gene is TRBV10-2, the J gene TRBJ2-1; D may correspond to TRBD1 or TRBD2 (5 bases each). Trimming cost V 2 bases and J 7 bases, with 9 bases left between them. Germline CDR1 and CDR2: WSHSY and SAAADI. The CDR3 has 13 amino acids.

This clonotype was seen more than once but under ten times. This chain connects TRBV18 to TRBJ2-1; D is unresolved. This CDR3 contains 13 residues. CDR1 is KGHSH and CDR2 is LQKENI in the germline V gene. The V end was cut by 6 bases, the J end by 9 bases, with 15 bases between. CDR3 sequence: CASSPDSLGEQFF. In DNA form, the CDR3 reads TGTGCCAGCTCCCCCGACTCCCTAGGTGAGCAGTTCTTC.

Ten or more counts support this clonotype. This chain uses TRBV19 with TRBJ1-2, with 7 bases matching TRBD1. Germline values: CDR1 LNHDA, CDR2 SQIVND (reference sequence). The CDR3 contains 15 residues. J lost 4 bases, V lost 4 bases, and 9 bases had no gene match. CDR3 amino acids: CASSTNTGTVYGYTF. The CDR3 DNA follows: TGTGCCAGTAGTACCAACACCGGGACAGTCTATGGCTACACCTTC. The variable domain in full, completed from reference TRBV19 and TRBJ1-2, reads DGGITQSPKYLFRKEGQNVTLSCEQNLNHDAMYWYRQDPGQGLRLIYYSQIVNDFQKGDIAEGYSVSREKKESFPLTVTSAQKNPTAFYLCASSTNTGTVYGYTFGSGTRLTVV.

This clonotype was detected only a few times. This rearrangement joins TRBV20-1 to TRBJ2-7; 7 positions match TRBD1. The CDR3 spans 18 residues. Germline lookup yields CDR1 DFQATT and CDR2 SNEGSKA (reference sequence). The J segment lost 6 bases and the V segment lost 1 base, leaving 21 bases of the junction unmatched. This CDR3 is CSARVSPYPGQRRLEQYF. DNA of the CDR3: TGCAGTGCTAGAGTCTCTCCATACCCGGGACAGCGCAGGCTCGAGCAGTACTTC.

This chain connects TRBV7-9 to TRBJ2-1; 10 bases map to TRBD2. The germline CDR1 and CDR2 sequences are SEHNR and FQNEAQ (reference sequence). V shed 6 bases and J 8 bases; nucleotides not matched to a gene: 16. The CDR3 loop spans 17 amino acids. CDR3 bases: TGTGCCAGCAGTCCCAGACTAGCGGGCCTCCCGGGAGATGAGCAGTTCTTC. Its translation: CASSPRLAGLPGDEQFF.

At least ten counts were recorded for this clonotype. This sequence joins TRBV20-1 and TRBJ2-7; 9 nucleotides match TRBD2. There are 12 residues in the CDR3. With V trimmed by 0 bases and J by 12 bases, 6 bases remained unmatched. Germline V gene data show CDR1 as DFQATT and CDR2 as SNEGSKA (reference sequence). Here the CDR3 DNA reads TGCAGTGCTAGAGAGATCGCGGGAGGGTCGTACTTC. Protein: CSAREIAGGSYF.

CDR3 sequence reads: CAISARTSGTYNEQFF. The DNA for the CDR3 is TGTGCCATCAGTGCGCGGACTAGCGGGACCTACAATGAGCAGTTCTTC. The chain couples TRBV10-3 to TRBJ2-1; 12 nucleotides agree with TRBD2. V dropped 4 bases and J dropped 2; count of bases not matched to a gene: 3. The CDR3 is 16 amino acids. Germline V gives CDR1 ENHRY, CDR2 SYGVKD.

There are a few counts of this clonotype. The V and J genes are TRBV27 and TRBJ1-3; weak D call: TRBD1 (5 bases). Trimming left V 6 bases short and J 8 bases short, with 17 bases between. Germline CDR1 is MNHEY and CDR2 is SMNVEV (reference sequence). This CDR3 comprises 14 residues. CDR3 protein: CASRQKGVWDTIYF. CDR3 DNA sequence: TGTGCCAGCAGACAAAAAGGGGTTTGGGACACCATATATTTT.

The V call is TRBV10-3, the J call TRBJ2-5; no firm D call. The germline V gene has CDR1 ENHRY and CDR2 SYGVKD. This CDR3 is built from 13 residues. Trimming took off 2 bases at V and 4 bases at J, with 8 bases between the two ends. The CDR3 sequence is CAISEGPTETQYF. The CDR3 bases are TGTGCCATCAGTGAGGGGCCAACAGAGACCCAGTACTTC.